This T cell receptor beta chain originates from a study of shared clonotypes between healthy human individuals. Study results and caveats: Several donors shared around 5.2% of their naive CD4 clonotypes. It was anticipated that sequencing depth would influence how many clonotypes donors shared. Non-shared clonotypes had lower generation probabilities than those shared by all four donors.

To note about this clone: The target antigen is unknown.

This CDR3 is 14 amino acids long. The germline gives CDR1 SGDLS, CDR2 YYNGEE. V trimming: 3 bases; J trimming: 6 bases; junction bases outside the gene matches: 6. TCRdb's copy holds only in-frame clones and misses some; the assay was immunoSEQ multiplex PCR. The sample holds some 2.1 million clones, roughly 94% seen once. This chain links TRBV9 with TRBJ2-1; 7 nucleotides match TRBD2. This clonotype was sampled from a man aged 18-30 years in good health. What was sequenced was naive CD4+ T cells sorted from blood. As for subset: CD45RA+ positively selected. The CDR3 bases are TGTGCCAGCAGCGCGGACCTAGCGGTCAATGAGCAGTTCTTC. Protein sequence: CASSADLAVNEQFF.